This TCR beta chain was observed in a study of post-analysis software for immune sequencing data. Points from the study as a whole: Five or six TRBV segments, TRBV5-6, TRBV5-1 and TRBV20-1 among them, were found more frequent in patients than controls. Those samples that were prepared in the same batch co-clustered strongly by F measure.

With regard to this clonotype: Its target is unknown.

Presence of unique molecular identifiers characterized the TCR beta cDNA libraries. In TCRdb, the PCR reads were re-called with MiXCR into one record per CDR3 protein. This sample has roughly 400,000 distinct CDR3 sequences, with over 30% found just once. Trimming took 4 bases from V and 15 from J; bases not matched to a gene: 6. In germline, CDR1 is LGHDT, CDR2 YNNKEL (reference sequence). This CDR3 comprises 13 residues. Sequencing used blood. This clonotype was sampled from a girl aged 2-10 years with multiple sclerosis. V usage is TRBV3-1 and J usage is TRBJ2-1; 13 positions agree with TRBD2. The CDR3 nucleotides read TGTGCCAGCAGCCGCGGACTAGCGGGAGCAACGTTCTTC. Its protein product is CASSRGLAGATFF.